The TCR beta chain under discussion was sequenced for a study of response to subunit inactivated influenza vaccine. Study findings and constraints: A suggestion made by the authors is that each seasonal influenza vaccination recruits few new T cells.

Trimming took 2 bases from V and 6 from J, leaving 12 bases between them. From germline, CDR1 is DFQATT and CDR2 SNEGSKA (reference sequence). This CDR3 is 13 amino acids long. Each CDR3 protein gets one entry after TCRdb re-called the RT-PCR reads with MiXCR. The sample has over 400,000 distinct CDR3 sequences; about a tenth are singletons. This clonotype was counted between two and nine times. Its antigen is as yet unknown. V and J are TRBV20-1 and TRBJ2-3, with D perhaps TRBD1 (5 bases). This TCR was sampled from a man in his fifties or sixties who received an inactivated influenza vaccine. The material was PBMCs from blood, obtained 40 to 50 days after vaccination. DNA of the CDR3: TGCAGTGCTAGACCCACGGACAAGGATACGCAGTATTTT. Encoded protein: CSARPTDKDTQYF.